A single TCR beta chain is shown here with its context. Its binding antigen is unknown. There are no base qualities to consult, and no much larger clone falls within one base. The CDR3 regions of human TCRbeta chains were analyzed by immunosequencing. Per the original workflow: Repertoire TCRs were matched against a reference library of SARS-CoV-2-specific TCRs generated with the MIRA antigen-specificity platform. Breadth meant the fraction of unique TCRs that were SARS-CoV-2-associated, whereas depth meant the fraction of total T cells that were SARS-CoV-2-associated. Using the MIRA data, each spike-specific TCR was mapped to the spike region that the TCR reacts to and placed in a CD4 or CD8 class. Log10-transformed breadth and depth values were compared by one-way ANOVA with Sidak's multiple comparisons tests. The source is immuneACCESS, and TCRdb retained only in-frame sequences with V and J called. Part of the clones is not carried over; for the studies checked, unresolved V genes explain less than half of this, and the remainder is unexplained. The DNA gave D and trimming, while V, J and clone size come from that table. This sample has 100,000 or so clones in its table, and approximately 88% of those were observed once. The leading ten clones occupy about 18% of the sample.

This entry belongs to a study of T cell responses to AZD1222 COVID-19 vaccine (dated by TCRdb to 2020 to 2022). With regard to the full study: AZD1222 recipients whose second dose came at about 4 weeks and those whose second dose came at about 12 weeks were combined into one group, since spike-specific TCR depth and breadth did not differ between the two schedules. TCR sequencing covered more than 230 trial participants: 207 given two doses of AZD1222 and approximately 26 given two doses of MenACWY control vaccine. Trial participants were enrolled into age subgroups of 18-55, 56-69 and 70-plus years, which contained roughly 150, 30 and 60 TCR-sequenced participants, respectively.

Beyond this particular receptor, the publication reports: The whole spike protein was spanned by vaccine-associated CD4 TCRs, and dominant responses were seen in regions 160-218 and 743-854. In the small 56-69-year group, the increase in depth fell short of significance, most likely because of low power. Only five to seven AZD1222 recipients were SARS-CoV-2 seropositive at baseline, limiting conclusions about previously exposed vaccinees. Reportedly, almost half of the unique spike-specific TCRs recognized epitopes lying outside the regions that are mutated in the B.1.351 and B.1.1.7 variants. Participants were mostly white British and included more females than males, and it was suggested by the authors that clonal diversity may have been underestimated. Because no day 14 peak-response samples were available, repertoires were characterized only after the peak T cell response. A significant rise in spike-specific TCR breadth and depth was observed after two AZD1222 doses relative to day 0 and relative to MenACWY recipients.

The meaning of the sample's time point label: baseline before first vaccination. The vaccinee samples were drawn from two UK trials, COV001 and COV002, one of which was a single-blind randomized controlled phase 2/3 trial testing AZD1222 (ChAdOx1 nCoV-19) in healthy adults. For TCRbeta chain sequencing, PBMC samples from trial participants were taken at day 0 and at day 28 after the second dose. Looking up the germline V gene yields CDR1 SGHNT and CDR2 YENEEA. The germline ends are 19 bases apart after V is trimmed by 5 bases and J by 9 bases. The CDR3 covers 14 residues, taking in both the cysteine and the phenylalanine. The CDR3 DNA has 42 bases and is translated from base 1.

The chain was built from TRBV11-3 and TRBJ1-1; the D gene is perhaps TRBD1, from 6 matching bases. The receptor's source is an adult in good health. This specimen was peripheral blood, taken on day 0 of AZD1222 vaccination. The sequenced DNA is TGTGCCAGCAGCCGAGGGGGTCAGCGAGGAAAAGCTTTCTTT. Its protein product is CASSRGGQRGKAFF.